Listed below are T cell receptor beta chains from one sample, sequenced in a study of STAT5B mutations in CD4+ large granular lymphocyte leukemia. TCRdb's table, derived via immunoSEQ multiplex PCR, lists solely in-frame clones and lacks some. The sample lists fewer than 40,000 clones, roughly 78% occurring once. The sequenced material came from CD4+ T cells from blood buffy coats. The source of these receptors is a human donor in good health. Each CDR3 is given with its conserved first and last residue. The D gene is left open where the match is weak. Rows may omit the clone size; those that give it use once, few, many or a size class.

v_call: TRBV7-9; d_call: NA; j_call: TRBJ2-5; clone_size: NA; cdr3_aa: CASSSSGASETQYF; cdr3_nt: TGTGCCAGCAGCTCGTCCGGGGCGTCAGAGACCCAGTACTTC
v_call: TRBV2; d_call: TRBD1; j_call: TRBJ1-5; clone_size: NA; cdr3_aa: CASSGPWTGRNQPQHF; cdr3_nt: TGTGCCAGCAGTGGGCCCTGGACAGGGCGCAATCAGCCCCAGCATTTT
v_call: TRBV11-1; d_call: NA; j_call: TRBJ2-2; clone_size: few; cdr3_aa: CASSFLDTGELFF; cdr3_nt: TGTGCCAGCAGCTTTCTGGACACCGGGGAGCTGTTTTTT
v_call: TRBV27; d_call: NA; j_call: TRBJ1-6; clone_size: once; cdr3_aa: CASSLSRGRSSSYNSPLHF; cdr3_nt: TGTGCCAGCAGTTTATCTCGGGGACGGTCAAGCTCCTATAATTCACCCCTCCACTTT
v_call: TRBV29-1; d_call: NA; j_call: TRBJ1-1; clone_size: few; cdr3_aa: CSGTTGNTEAFF; cdr3_nt: TGCAGCGGGACGACAGGGAACACTGAAGCTTTCTTT
v_call: TRBV7-2; d_call: TRBD2; j_call: TRBJ2-1; clone_size: NA; cdr3_aa: CASDVGGAGLNEQFF; cdr3_nt: TGTGCCAGCGACGTCGGGGGGGCCGGTCTCAATGAGCAGTTCTTC
v_call: TRBV7-7; d_call: NA; j_call: TRBJ2-7; clone_size: once; cdr3_aa: CASSLIRLGRRIYEQYF; cdr3_nt: TGTGCTAGCAGCTTAATTAGACTGGGACGGAGGATCTACGAGCAGTACTTC
v_call: TRBV7-9; d_call: TRBD1; j_call: TRBJ1-1; clone_size: few; cdr3_aa: CASSLGQGLSEAFF; cdr3_nt: TGTGCCAGCAGCCTGGGACAGGGGCTGTCTGAAGCTTTCTTT
v_call: TRBV15; d_call: TRBD2; j_call: TRBJ2-7; clone_size: NA; cdr3_aa: CATSSQRGPYEQYF; cdr3_nt: TGTGCCACCAGCTCTCAGCGGGGGCCCTACGAGCAGTACTTC
v_call: TRBV2; d_call: NA; j_call: TRBJ2-6; clone_size: once; cdr3_aa: CASSDWSSGANVLTF; cdr3_nt: TGTGCCAGCAGTGATTGGTCCTCTGGGGCCAACGTCCTGACTTTC
v_call: TRBV28; d_call: NA; j_call: TRBJ1-2; clone_size: NA; cdr3_aa: CASSGWTAPFNYGYTF; cdr3_nt: TGTGCCAGCAGTGGGTGGACAGCTCCTTTTAACTATGGCTACACCTTC
v_call: TRBV7-8; d_call: NA; j_call: TRBJ1-1; clone_size: few; cdr3_aa: CASSILGGRNTEAFF; cdr3_nt: TGTGCCAGCAGTATCCTCGGAGGGAGGAACACTGAAGCTTTCTTT
v_call: TRBV7-6; d_call: NA; j_call: TRBJ2-5; clone_size: NA; cdr3_aa: CASSPRLGETQYF; cdr3_nt: TGTGCCAGCAGCCCTCGATTGGGGGAGACCCAGTACTTC
v_call: TRBV19; d_call: NA; j_call: TRBJ2-2; clone_size: NA; cdr3_aa: CASSSGLNTGELFF; cdr3_nt: TGTGCCAGTAGTTCAGGACTAAACACCGGGGAGCTGTTTTTT
v_call: TRBV4-2; d_call: NA; j_call: TRBJ2-7; clone_size: NA; cdr3_aa: CASSPGSLDEQYF; cdr3_nt: TGTGCCAGCAGCCCTGGGAGTCTCGACGAGCAGTACTTC
v_call: TRBV5-4; d_call: TRBD1; j_call: TRBJ2-7; clone_size: NA; cdr3_aa: CASSSAGTARYEQYF; cdr3_nt: TGTGCCAGCAGCTCCGCCGGGACAGCGCGATACGAGCAGTACTTC
v_call: TRBV19; d_call: NA; j_call: TRBJ2-2; clone_size: NA; cdr3_aa: CASSIRTGELFF; cdr3_nt: TGTGCCAGTAGTATAAGAACCGGGGAGCTGTTTTTT
v_call: TRBV28; d_call: NA; j_call: TRBJ2-1; clone_size: NA; cdr3_aa: CATSGPNSYNEQFF; cdr3_nt: TGTGCCACGAGCGGACCGAATTCCTACAATGAGCAGTTCTTC
v_call: TRBV6-5; d_call: NA; j_call: TRBJ1-4; clone_size: NA; cdr3_aa: CASSYSAGMDEKLFF; cdr3_nt: TGTGCCAGCAGTTACTCAGCGGGCATGGATGAAAAACTGTTTTTT
v_call: TRBV29-1; d_call: TRBD2; j_call: TRBJ2-1; clone_size: once; cdr3_aa: CSVPSGGSSYNEQFF; cdr3_nt: TGCAGCGTTCCTAGCGGGGGAAGCTCCTACAATGAGCAGTTCTTC
v_call: TRBV5-1; d_call: NA; j_call: TRBJ1-1; clone_size: NA; cdr3_aa: CASSLTGMNTEAFF; cdr3_nt: TGCGCCAGCAGCTTGACAGGGATGAACACTGAAGCTTTCTTT
v_call: TRBV6-5; d_call: TRBD1; j_call: TRBJ2-2; clone_size: NA; cdr3_aa: CASSWDRGQAGELFF; cdr3_nt: TGTGCCAGCAGTTGGGACAGGGGGCAGGCCGGGGAGCTGTTTTTT
v_call: TRBV6-6; d_call: TRBD1; j_call: TRBJ1-1; clone_size: few; cdr3_aa: CASGQGMNTEAFF; cdr3_nt: TGTGCCAGCGGACAGGGGATGAACACTGAAGCTTTCTTT
v_call: TRBV7-9; d_call: NA; j_call: TRBJ2-2; clone_size: NA; cdr3_aa: CASSLLAANTGELFF; cdr3_nt: TGTGCCAGCAGCTTACTGGCCGCTAACACCGGGGAGCTGTTTTTT
v_call: TRBV28; d_call: TRBD1; j_call: TRBJ2-1; clone_size: NA; cdr3_aa: CASSLLDRENEQFF; cdr3_nt: TGTGCCAGCAGTTTACTGGACAGGGAGAATGAGCAGTTCTTC
v_call: TRBV19; d_call: NA; j_call: TRBJ1-2; clone_size: NA; cdr3_aa: CASSWSGTTGGYTF; cdr3_nt: TGTGCCAGTAGTTGGAGTGGGACAACCGGGGGCTACACCTTC
v_call: TRBV14; d_call: NA; j_call: TRBJ2-7; clone_size: NA; cdr3_aa: CASSPLSFSEQYF; cdr3_nt: TGTGCCAGCAGCCCCCTGAGCTTTTCCGAGCAGTACTTC
v_call: TRBV21-1; d_call: NA; j_call: TRBJ2-7; clone_size: NA; cdr3_aa: CAIGLGPYEQYF; cdr3_nt: TGTGCCATTGGACTGGGGCCCTACGAGCAGTACTTC
v_call: TRBV28; d_call: NA; j_call: TRBJ1-3; clone_size: NA; cdr3_aa: CASIGPQSSGNTIYF; cdr3_nt: TGTGCCAGCATAGGACCCCAGAGCTCTGGAAACACCATATATTTT
v_call: TRBV19; d_call: TRBD1; j_call: TRBJ1-5; clone_size: once; cdr3_aa: CASSGSGTGGNLPQHF; cdr3_nt: TGTGCCAGTAGTGGATCCGGGACAGGGGGCAATCTGCCCCAGCATTTT
v_call: TRBV5-4; d_call: NA; j_call: TRBJ1-3; clone_size: NA; cdr3_aa: CASSFGGPSSGNTIYF; cdr3_nt: TGTGCCAGCAGCTTCGGGGGGCCCAGCTCTGGAAACACCATATATTTT
v_call: TRBV10-3; d_call: NA; j_call: TRBJ1-5; clone_size: NA; cdr3_aa: CAISEFLGGGNSGNQPQHF; cdr3_nt: TGTGCCATCAGTGAGTTTCTCGGGGGAGGGAATAGCGGGAATCAGCCCCAGCATTTT
v_call: TRBV7-2; d_call: TRBD2; j_call: TRBJ2-2; clone_size: NA; cdr3_aa: CASSLIAGGPTGELFF; cdr3_nt: TGTGCCAGCAGCTTAATAGCGGGGGGCCCTACCGGGGAGCTGTTTTTT
v_call: TRBV27; d_call: NA; j_call: TRBJ2-7; clone_size: few; cdr3_aa: CASSSLSGYEQYF; cdr3_nt: TGTGCCAGCAGTTCCTTATCGGGCTACGAGCAGTACTTC
v_call: TRBV19; d_call: NA; j_call: TRBJ1-2; clone_size: NA; cdr3_aa: CASSTLGANYGYTF; cdr3_nt: TGTGCCAGTAGTACCCTAGGAGCTAACTATGGCTACACCTTC
v_call: TRBV6-5; d_call: TRBD1; j_call: TRBJ2-3; clone_size: NA; cdr3_aa: CASSWIRDSPTDTQYF; cdr3_nt: TGTGCCAGCAGTTGGATCCGGGACAGTCCCACAGATACGCAGTATTTT
v_call: TRBV4-2; d_call: TRBD1; j_call: TRBJ2-7; clone_size: NA; cdr3_aa: CASSQDDRDHEQYF; cdr3_nt: TGTGCCAGCAGCCAAGACGACAGGGACCACGAGCAGTACTTC
v_call: TRBV5-4; d_call: NA; j_call: TRBJ2-7; clone_size: NA; cdr3_aa: CASSLDLGMDEQYF; cdr3_nt: TGTGCCAGCAGCTTGGATCTAGGTATGGACGAGCAGTACTTC
v_call: TRBV18; d_call: TRBD1; j_call: TRBJ2-7; clone_size: few; cdr3_aa: CASSPVQGNVDEQYF; cdr3_nt: TGTGCCAGCTCACCAGTACAGGGGAATGTGGACGAGCAGTACTTC
v_call: TRBV5-4; d_call: NA; j_call: TRBJ2-7; clone_size: NA; cdr3_aa: CASSLFGLYEQYF; cdr3_nt: TGTGCCAGCAGCTTGTTCGGCCTCTACGAGCAGTACTTC
v_call: TRBV7-9; d_call: TRBD1; j_call: TRBJ1-3; clone_size: once; cdr3_aa: CASSPTGSYGNTIYF; cdr3_nt: TGTGCCAGCAGCCCGACAGGGTCATATGGAAACACCATATATTTT
v_call: TRBV27; d_call: NA; j_call: TRBJ2-7; clone_size: NA; cdr3_aa: CASSFTGLGQYF; cdr3_nt: TGTGCCAGCAGTTTTACAGGGCTTGGGCAGTACTTC
v_call: TRBV13; d_call: TRBD2; j_call: TRBJ2-5; clone_size: once; cdr3_aa: CASSWFEAGEETQYF; cdr3_nt: TGTGCCAGCAGCTGGTTTGAAGCGGGGGAAGAGACCCAGTACTTC
v_call: TRBV6-5; d_call: TRBD2; j_call: TRBJ2-1; clone_size: NA; cdr3_aa: CASRVAGEYNEQFF; cdr3_nt: TGTGCCAGCAGAGTAGCGGGGGAATACAATGAGCAGTTCTTC
v_call: TRBV7-2; d_call: NA; j_call: TRBJ1-5; clone_size: few; cdr3_aa: CASSLTGNQPQHF; cdr3_nt: TGTGCCAGCAGCTTAACAGGAAATCAGCCCCAGCATTTT
v_call: TRBV2; d_call: NA; j_call: TRBJ2-5; clone_size: NA; cdr3_aa: CASSGGSIETQYF; cdr3_nt: TGTGCCAGCAGTGGAGGCAGTATAGAGACCCAGTACTTC
v_call: TRBV30; d_call: TRBD1; j_call: TRBJ1-2; clone_size: NA; cdr3_aa: CAWAKTGGPYGYTF; cdr3_nt: TGTGCCTGGGCTAAGACAGGGGGTCCCTATGGCTACACCTTC
v_call: TRBV18; d_call: NA; j_call: TRBJ2-2; clone_size: NA; cdr3_aa: CASSPNRNTGELFF; cdr3_nt: TGTGCCAGCTCACCTAACAGGAACACCGGGGAGCTGTTTTTT
v_call: TRBV27; d_call: TRBD1; j_call: TRBJ1-2; clone_size: NA; cdr3_aa: CASSPEGQGLLYGYTF; cdr3_nt: TGTGCCAGCAGCCCAGAGGGACAGGGGTTACTCTATGGCTACACCTTC
v_call: TRBV10-3; d_call: NA; j_call: TRBJ1-1; clone_size: few; cdr3_aa: CAISVGDMNTEAFF; cdr3_nt: TGTGCCATCAGTGTGGGAGACATGAACACTGAAGCTTTCTTT
v_call: TRBV5-1; d_call: NA; j_call: TRBJ1-2; clone_size: NA; cdr3_aa: CASSLQENYGYTF; cdr3_nt: TGCGCCAGCAGCTTGCAAGAAAACTATGGCTACACCTTC
v_call: TRBV6-5; d_call: NA; j_call: TRBJ1-4; clone_size: NA; cdr3_aa: CASSYSVGGNEKLFF; cdr3_nt: TGTGCCAGCAGTTACTCAGTGGGGGGCAATGAAAAACTGTTTTTT
v_call: TRBV28; d_call: NA; j_call: TRBJ1-3; clone_size: NA; cdr3_aa: CASSTRLAGNTIYF; cdr3_nt: TGTGCCAGCAGCACTAGGCTGGCTGGAAACACCATATATTTT
v_call: TRBV11-2; d_call: TRBD2; j_call: TRBJ2-4; clone_size: NA; cdr3_aa: CASSLEGSGGVGNIQYF; cdr3_nt: TGTGCCAGCAGCTTAGAGGGTAGCGGGGGGGTGGGAAACATTCAGTACTTC
v_call: TRBV28; d_call: NA; j_call: TRBJ1-2; clone_size: NA; cdr3_aa: CASSRFRGGNYGYTF; cdr3_nt: TGTGCCAGCAGCCGATTTAGGGGGGGAAACTATGGCTACACCTTC
v_call: TRBV29-1; d_call: NA; j_call: TRBJ2-3; clone_size: NA; cdr3_aa: CSVEGLASTDTQYF; cdr3_nt: TGCAGCGTTGAAGGTCTAGCAAGCACAGATACGCAGTATTTT
v_call: TRBV5-6; d_call: TRBD2; j_call: TRBJ2-7; clone_size: NA; cdr3_aa: CASSLPGLAGAYEQYF; cdr3_nt: TGTGCCAGCAGCTTGCCGGGACTAGCGGGGGCGTACGAGCAGTACTTC